These T cell receptor beta chains were read from a single sample in a study of T cells in Graves' hyperthyroidism and ophthalmopathy. TCRdb used MiXCR to reprocess the multiplex PCR reads, holding one entry per CDR3 protein. The table shows over 550,000 distinct CDR3 sequences, with over 15% occurring only once. Sequencing input: blood. The source is a woman aged 18-29 years with Graves' hyperthyroidism. The CDR3 runs from the conserved cysteine through the conserved F or W. D genes are given only for firm matches. Not every row has a clone size; where given, it reads once, few, many or a size class.

-	TRBV6-5	TRBJ1-3	once	TGTGCCAGCAGTTACCGGCCGGGCCGGACTGGAAACACCATATATTTT	CASSYRPGRTGNTIYF
-	TRBV13	TRBJ1-2	many	TGTGCCAGCAGCTTACAGCGGATCTATGGCTACACCTTC	CASSLQRIYGYTF
-	TRBV4-1	TRBJ1-5	many	TGCGCCAGCAGCCAAGATGACGGGCTCAATCAGCCCCAGCATTTT	CASSQDDGLNQPQHF
-	TRBV7-9	TRBJ2-1	-	TGTGCCAGCGATAAGAGCGGCAGTACCCTTGGCAATGAGCAGTTCTTC	CASDKSGSTLGNEQFF
-	TRBV20-1	TRBJ2-7	-	TGCAGTGCTAGAGAACAGGGTAAGGTGGGCTACGAGCAGTACTTC	CSAREQGKVGYEQYF
TRBD2	TRBV12-3/TRBV12-4	TRBJ2-2	few	TGTGCCAGCAGTTTGCTAGCGGAACTCACCGGGGAGCTGTTTTTT	CASSLLAELTGELFF
-	TRBV20-1	TRBJ2-2	-	TGCAGTGCTAGAGATCAGACAGGCTGGGAGCTGTTTTTT	CSARDQTGWELFF
-	TRBV19	TRBJ1-5	-	TGTGCCAGTAGTATAGTCCAGGGCCCCAATCAGCCCCAGCATTTT	CASSIVQGPNQPQHF
-	TRBV7-3	TRBJ2-5	many	TGTGCCAGCAGCTTAAACCAACTAGAGACCCAGTACTTC	CASSLNQLETQYF
-	TRBV18	TRBJ1-1	many	TGTGCCAGCTCACCATCCCAGGGGCGCGAAGCTTTCTTT	CASSPSQGREAFF
TRBD2	TRBV29-1	TRBJ2-3	-	TGCAGCCCTATCTCTAGCGGGGTCACAGATACGCAGTATTTT	CSPISSGVTDTQYF
TRBD2	TRBV12-5	TRBJ2-2	many	TGTGCTAGTGGTTTAGGACCAGGCGGAACCTGGGGGACTAGCGGGGGCCGTCGAACCGGGGAGCTGTTTTTT	CASGLGPGGTWGTSGGRRTGELFF
TRBD2	TRBV3-1	TRBJ2-2	many	TGTGCCAGCAGCCCACTAGCGGGAGGGCCCGGGGAGCTGTTTTTT	CASSPLAGGPGELFF